This TCR beta chain appears in the sequencing data of a study of blood T cell repertoires in COVID-19. Study-level background: Samples taken during acute and convalescent COVID-19 were collected in the United States, Italy and Spain. Sources were T cells, B-cell-depleted T cells, or PBMCs; the material itself was cDNA or gDNA.

Authors' data handling: From reference gene primer amplification, estimates of nucleated cell counts were derived. The assay was immunoSEQ multiplex PCR, and TCRdb's table has in-frame clones only and misses some. V and J calls plus clone size are reproduced from that table; the DNA served to infer D and trimming. Of some 200,000 clones in the sample, around 90% are singletons; the top ten hold around 1.6%. Only one count was recorded for this clone. The TCR originated in a man in his 70s with acute or convalescent COVID-19. The sample comprised peripheral blood.

CDR3 nucleotide sequence: TGTGCCAGCAGCCAACTGCCGGGACTAGCGGGAGAAGGCGGCAATGAGCAGTTCTTC. Residues: CASSQLPGLAGEGGNEQFF. V gene TRBV7-3 combines with J gene TRBJ2-1, with 14 bases aligning to TRBD2. V was pared by 5 bases and J by 6 bases, with 15 bases of the junction left unmatched. This CDR3 region has 19 residues. CDR1 is SGHTA and CDR2 is FQGTGA in the germline V gene.